This T cell receptor (beta chain) was profiled in a study of blood T cell repertoires in COVID-19 (dated by TCRdb to the early 2020s). About the full investigation: The collaborator samples originated in the United States, Italy and Spain and spanned the acute and convalescent phases of COVID-19. The material from the prospective study consisted of cDNA or gDNA derived from T cells, B-cell-depleted T cells, or PBMCs. Samples came from the ongoing ImmuneRACE study (first 160 participants) plus 1,254 subjects from 6 global collaborators. Subjects who had been exposed to COVID-19, were actively infected with it, or had recovered from it provided the deeply sampled blood TCRbeta repertoires that made up the dataset. Where available, HLA class I and class II types were taken from metadata supplied by the sample provider and were not determined by assay-based typing. The repertoires were made available in a free public database intended to serve as a resource for research on the immune response to SARS-CoV-2. Sample metadata almost always included a de-identified subject ID, COVID-19 status, age in years and sex. The paper's findings and limits, for the study overall: The amount of clinical and demographic metadata varied by source and participant and was provided uncurated.

This clone was detected only once. The antigen this receptor binds is unknown. Base qualities were left out, and no much larger clone turns up one base away. TCRbeta CDR3 regions were amplified from genomic DNA using the immunoSEQ Assay, a bias-controlled multiplex PCR. As for the authors' bioinformatics: Within the assay, amplification of reference gene primers was used to estimate how many nucleated cells each sample contained. To quantify the absolute abundance of each unique TCRbeta CDR3 rearrangement, sequence reads were collapsed and filtered. For each sample, productive Simpson clonality was calculated as the square root of Simpson's diversity index over productive rearrangements. The source is immuneACCESS, and TCRdb retained only in-frame sequences with V and J called. Part of the clones is not carried over; for the studies checked, unresolved V genes explain less than half of this, and the remainder is unexplained. D and trimming were read from the DNA, whereas the V and J calls and clone size are those reported in that table. The sample table contains 45,000 or so clones; only one count was recorded for about four fifths of them. The biggest ten clones account for about 14% of the sample.

The cysteine opens and the phenylalanine closes a CDR3 of 14 amino acids. The CDR3 DNA has 42 bases and is translated from base 1. V is shortened by 3 bases, J by 1 base, and the region joining them spans 10 bases. Taken from the germline V gene, the CDR1 and CDR2 loops are KGHSH and LQKENI. Whole blood was collected in K2EDTA tubes by collaborating institutions according to the institutions' own protocols. For TCRbeta analysis, collaborators shipped samples as frozen whole blood, isolated PBMCs, or DNA extracted from either of those sample types. The chain is made from TRBV18 and TRBJ2-7; TRBD1 could be the D gene, as 6 bases match. Sequencing input: peripheral blood. This receptor was taken from a human donor in a cohort sampled during active COVID-19. In nucleotide form, the sequence is TGTGCCAGCTCACCCAGGACAGAATCCTACGAGCAGTACTTC. Protein translation: CASSPRTESYEQYF.